This T cell receptor beta chain was captured by sequencing in a study of blood T cells in healthy people across ages. This clonotype was observed a few times. Its cognate antigen is unknown. Study observations and caveats: The authors considered diversity estimates from one million T cells to be underestimates.

V was clipped by 6 bases and J by 0 bases; unmatched bases: 6. The CDR3 is made up of 15 amino acids. The germline gives CDR1 DFQATT, CDR2 SNEGSKA (reference sequence). Peripheral blood samples of about 10 milliliters were drawn from each donor. Total RNA extracted from each sample amounted to at least 6 micrograms. With a J-beta primer mix and a sample-barcoded 5' primer, a second PCR ran about 7 to 11 cycles. Sequencing yielded, for each sample, at least 2.5 million paired-end reads carrying CDR3. In TCRdb, the 5' RACE reads were re-called with MiXCR into one record per CDR3 protein. The sample includes 550,000 to 800,000 distinct CDR3 sequences, around 21% of them seen just once.

The source material was blood. The sequence was obtained from a man in his sixties or seventies in good health. The V and J genes are TRBV20-1 and TRBJ2-7; 12 bases align to TRBD2. The CDR3 nucleotides are TGCAGTGCCCGGCTAGCGGGAGGGAGCTCCTACGAGCAGTACTTC. This gives the protein CSARLAGGSSYEQYF.